The 30 T cell receptor beta chains in this list originate from one sample, sequenced in a study of CD8 T cells in Susac syndrome. The RNA, about 0.5 to 1 ug, was put through reverse transcription using random hexamers. TCRdb processed the immunoSEQ multiplex PCR reads anew with MiXCR; each CDR3 protein has one entry. The sample includes 100,000 to 150,000 distinct CDR3 sequences, 90% to 95% of them seen just once. The sequenced sample consisted of CD4+ T cells from PBMCs. The origin of the receptors is a human donor with multiple sclerosis.

This chain uses TRBV30 with TRBJ2-2; TRBD1 or TRBD2 may be the D gene (5 bases each). The CDR3 covers 15 residues. CDR1 and CDR2 (germline): GTSNPN, SVGIG (reference sequence). V lost 3 bases to trimming and J lost 0 bases, with 11 bases between them. The CDR3 reads CAWRTGTSNTGELFF. Written as DNA, the CDR3 is TGTGCCTGGAGAACCGGGACGTCGAACACCGGGGAGCTGTTTTTT.

This clonotype showed up just once. The chain carries TRBV6-2 or TRBV6-3 and TRBJ2-7, with TRBD1 matching 8 bases. V lost 6 bases to trimming and J lost 2 bases; unmatched junction nucleotides: 6. There are 14 residues in the CDR3. Germline-derived CDR1 and CDR2 are MNHEY and SVGEGT. The CDR3 DNA reads as TGTGCCAGCAGACTAGGACAGGGCCCCTACGAGCAGTACTTC. Translation gives CASRLGQGPYEQYF.

The rearrangement joins TRBV29-1 to TRBJ2-7; 8 nucleotides align to TRBD2. Germline V gene lookup returns CDR1 SQVTM and CDR2 ANQGSEA. Unmatched junction bases numbered 2, after V lost 3 bases and J lost 4 bases. The CDR3 spans 12 residues. The CDR3 sequence: CSVEVAGYEQYF. CDR3 DNA sequence: TGCAGCGTTGAGGTAGCGGGGTACGAGCAGTACTTC.

This clonotype was seen once. The junction and the germline gene differ at one end; a read error may be behind it. The gene calls are TRBV20-1 and TRBJ2-5; 10 bases align to TRBD1. The CDR3 is 13 residues long. The V gene's germline CDR1 is DFQATT and CDR2 SNEGSKA (reference sequence). Here the CDR3 DNA reads TGCAGCGCTAGGGGGACAGGGGCTGAGACCCAGTACTTC. Translation: CSARGTGAETQYF.

The CDR3: CASSPEGIPGANVLTF. CDR3 nucleotides: TGTGCCAGCAGCCCTGAAGGGATTCCTGGGGCCAACGTCCTGACTTTC. The gene calls are TRBV7-2 and TRBJ2-6; D uncertain. With 5 bases removed from V and 2 bases from J, the gap between germline ends came to 13 bases. Germline CDR1 SGHTA, CDR2 FQGNSA. CDR3 length: 16 residues.

The rearrangement joins TRBV5-1 to TRBJ1-1; no reliable D call. Trimming took 4 bases from V and 0 from J, leaving 16 bases between them. This CDR3 is 16 amino acids long. The germline V gene encodes CDR1 SGHRS and CDR2 YFSETQ. The CDR3 protein is CASSPLPVIMNTEAFF. The CDR3 DNA reads as TGCGCCAGCAGCCCCCTCCCGGTGATCATGAACACTGAAGCTTTCTTT.

The chain recombines TRBV6-5 with TRBJ1-3; maybe TRBD1 (5 bases). The length of the CDR3 is 14 residues. Per germline, CDR1 MNHEY and CDR2 SVGAGI. V lost 8 bases and J 0 bases, leaving 11 bases between the germline ends. The CDR3 region is CASGGTDSGNTIYF. The CDR3 bases are TGTGCCAGCGGTGGGACGGACTCTGGAAACACCATATATTTT.

The chain links TRBV19 to TRBJ2-4, with D maybe TRBD2 (6 bases). The CDR3 is 15 amino acids. Deletions cut 5 bases from V and 1 base from J, with 12 bases between. CDR1 is LNHDA, CDR2 SQIVND, per germline (reference sequence). The CDR3 nucleotides read TGTGCCAGTAGTTCTACGGGGGAGGCCAAAAACATTCAGTACTTC. As protein: CASSSTGEAKNIQYF.

The chain recombines TRBV4-2 with TRBJ2-5, with 12 nucleotides matching TRBD2. CDR3 length: 16 residues. With V trimmed by 0 bases and J by 1 base, 0 bases remained unmatched. The germline gives CDR1 LGHNA, CDR2 YNFKEQ. This CDR3 reads CASSQETSGGQETQYF. CDR3 sequence (DNA): TGTGCCAGCAGCCAAGAGACTAGCGGGGGCCAAGAGACCCAGTACTTC.

This clonotype was observed once. The chain employs TRBV5-1 and TRBJ2-5, with 7 positions matching TRBD2. The CDR3 consists of 15 residues. Germline trimming cut 1 base from V and 2 bases from J; bases unmatched to any gene: 5. The V gene's germline CDR1 is SGHRS and CDR2 YFSETQ. Here the CDR3 DNA reads TGCGCCAGCAGCTTGATCGCGGGGGAACAAGAGACCCAGTACTTC. Its protein product is CASSLIAGEQETQYF.

The chain joins TRBV19 to TRBJ1-2; no clear D. Germline V gene sequence: CDR1 LNHDA, CDR2 SQIVND (reference sequence). Between the trimmed V and J ends, which lost 1 base and 4 bases, there was a span of 10 bases. The CDR3 is 14 amino acids. In DNA, the CDR3 is TGTGCCAGTAGTATAGTCGGACTGGCCTATGGCTACACCTTC. Translated, it gives CASSIVGLAYGYTF.

This sequence joins TRBV25-1 and TRBJ1-6; TRBD1 is a possible D gene (5 bases). The CDR3 spans 14 residues. The V end was cut by 6 bases, the J end by 8 bases, with 14 bases between. Germline V gene sequence: CDR1 MGHDK, CDR2 SYGVNS. CDR3 protein: CASREDMGDSPLHF. Written as DNA, the CDR3 is TGTGCCAGCAGGGAGGATATGGGGGATTCACCCCTCCACTTT.

The rearrangement joins TRBV10-3 to TRBJ2-5; 10 bases map to TRBD2. The V and J ends lost 3 bases and 4 bases, in that order; junction bases with no gene match: 5. The CDR3 length is 15 residues. CDR1 and CDR2 (germline): ENHRY, SYGVKD. The CDR3 loop reads CAISETAGGRETQYF. The CDR3 DNA reads as TGTGCCATCAGTGAAACAGCGGGGGGGCGAGAGACCCAGTACTTC.

The V and J genes are TRBV6-2 or TRBV6-3 and TRBJ2-7; TRBD1 might be the D (6 bases). The germline CDR1 and CDR2 sequences are MNHEY and SVGEGT. With 5 bases removed from V and 3 bases from J, the gap between germline ends came to 14 bases. The CDR3 runs to 14 residues. In DNA, the CDR3 is TGTGCCAGCAGTAACCCCTGGACAGACTACGAGCAGTACTTC. The encoded protein is CASSNPWTDYEQYF.

The chain recombines TRBV7-9 with TRBJ1-4; unclear D gene. The V end was cut by 1 base, the J end by 4 bases, with 4 bases between. The CDR3 loop spans 13 amino acids. Germline CDR1 and CDR2: SEHNR and FQNEAQ (reference sequence). CDR3 in amino acids: CASSLDVNEKLFF. The CDR3 bases are TGTGCCAGCAGCTTAGACGTTAATGAAAAACTGTTTTTT.

The rearrangement uses TRBV5-6 and TRBJ1-1, with D uncertain. Germline V gene data show CDR1 as SGHDT and CDR2 as YYEEEE. Trimming left V 6 bases short and J 8 bases short, with 20 bases between. The CDR3 has 14 residues. The CDR3 loop reads CASTSPNYLGEAFF. CDR3 nucleotide sequence: TGTGCCAGCACCTCGCCCAACTATCTGGGGGAAGCTTTCTTT.

V usage is TRBV7-2 and J usage is TRBJ1-1; TRBD1 aligns across 8 bases. Germline V gene data show CDR1 as SGHTA and CDR2 as FQGNSA. The J segment lost 4 bases and the V segment lost 5 bases, leaving 9 bases of the junction unmatched. CDR3 length: 15 amino acids. The CDR3: CASSARQGMGTEAFF. In DNA form, the CDR3 reads TGTGCCAGCAGCGCGAGACAGGGGATGGGCACTGAAGCTTTCTTT.

This chain joins TRBV20-1 and TRBJ2-7; D might be TRBD1 (5 bases). This CDR3 comprises 15 residues. Germline V gene sequence: CDR1 DFQATT, CDR2 SNEGSKA (reference sequence). The V end was cut by 0 bases, the J end by 2 bases, with 14 bases between. CDR3 sequence: CSARDLLGLPYEQYF. The CDR3 nucleotides read TGCAGTGCTAGAGATTTATTGGGGCTCCCCTACGAGCAGTACTTC.

This chain uses TRBV7-9 with TRBJ1-2; D gene uncertain. The CDR3 runs 15 residues. Per germline, CDR1 SEHNR and CDR2 FQNEAQ (reference sequence). V lost 4 bases and J lost 0, with 12 bases in between. The CDR3, as DNA: TGTGCCAGCAGCTCGGGTACAGCCTCTAACTATGGCTACACCTTC. Translation: CASSSGTASNYGYTF.

This clonotype was detected only once. The CDR3 coding sequence is TGTGCCAGCAGTGACTCCCCCACTGAAGCTTTCTTT. Translating it yields CASSDSPTEAFF. This chain links TRBV6-1 with TRBJ1-1; D gene uncertain. Deletions cut 3 bases from V and 4 bases from J, with 6 bases between. The CDR3 is 12 amino acids. The germline V gene encodes CDR1 MNHNS and CDR2 SASEGT.

This chain joins TRBV3-1 and TRBJ2-4; D is ambiguous. Germline loops: CDR1 LGHDT, CDR2 YNNKEL (reference sequence). The CDR3 contains 17 residues. V lost 0 bases, J lost 2 bases, and 14 bases lay in between. The CDR3 DNA is TGTGCCAGCAGCCAAGATCGGAAGATTAATACCAAAAACATTCAGTACTTC. Protein product: CASSQDRKINTKNIQYF.

This clonotype is a singleton in its sample. CDR3 residues: CASSLKGNHSPLHF. CDR3 nucleotide sequence: TGTGCCAGCAGTTTGAAAGGGAACCATTCACCCCTCCACTTT. This chain connects TRBV6-5 to TRBJ1-6; D is unclear. From germline, CDR1 is MNHEY and CDR2 SVGAGI. This CDR3 has 14 residues. Trimming pared 4 bases from V and 8 bases from J, leaving 12 bases between.

The gene calls are TRBV20-1 and TRBJ1-2; the D is unclear. V lost 0 bases and J 5 bases, leaving 16 bases between the germline ends. CDR1 is DFQATT and CDR2 is SNEGSKA in the germline V gene (reference sequence). The CDR3 sequence is 15 residues long. CDR3 amino acids: CSARDRSAAFYGYTF. The CDR3, as DNA: TGCAGTGCTAGAGACCGCTCTGCCGCTTTTTATGGCTACACCTTC.

The chain has TRBV3-1 and TRBJ1-1; 7 bases are shared with TRBD1. Germline assignment: CDR1 LGHDT and CDR2 YNNKEL (reference sequence). This CDR3 is 15 amino acids long. Trimming removed 4 bases from V and 2 bases from J; junction bases left unmatched: 7. CDR3 region: CASSPKQGGNTEAFF. Here the CDR3 DNA reads TGTGCCAGCAGCCCCAAGCAGGGGGGAAACACTGAAGCTTTCTTT.

This chain joins TRBV3-1 and TRBJ1-1, with D maybe TRBD1 (5 bases). The ends were cut back, 5 bases at V and 1 base at J, with 8 bases in the middle. CDR1 is LGHDT, CDR2 YNNKEL, per germline (reference sequence). This CDR3 is built from 13 residues. The CDR3 DNA sequence: TGTGCCAGCAGCATGACAGCGAACACTGAAGCTTTCTTT. Residues: CASSMTANTEAFF. Combining the CDR3 with reference TRBV3-1 and TRBJ1-1 gives the whole variable domain DTAVSQTPKYLVTQMGNDKSIKCEQNLGHDTMYWYKQDSKKFLKIMFSYNNKELIINETVPNRFSPKSPDKAHLNLHINSLELGDSAVYFCASSMTANTEAFFGQGTRLTVV.

This chain links TRBV18 with TRBJ1-2; unclear D gene. CDR1 is KGHSH, CDR2 LQKENI, per germline. The CDR3 runs 14 residues. V lost 0 bases, J lost 6 bases, and 11 bases lay in between. The CDR3: CASSPPVHVNGYTF. For the CDR3, the DNA is TGTGCCAGCTCACCACCGGTCCACGTCAATGGCTACACCTTC.

This clonotype was seen a handful of times. The chain links TRBV19 to TRBJ2-2; D uncertain. V lost 5 bases to trimming and J lost 1 base, with 2 bases between them. This CDR3 comprises 12 residues. Per germline, CDR1 LNHDA and CDR2 SQIVND (reference sequence). DNA of the CDR3: TGTGCCAGTAGTCGGAACACCGGGGAGCTGTTTTTT. Its translation is CASSRNTGELFF. The full variable domain, rest sourced from reference TRBV19 and TRBJ2-2, is DGGITQSPKYLFRKEGQNVTLSCEQNLNHDAMYWYRQDPGQGLRLIYYSQIVNDFQKGDIAEGYSVSREKKESFPLTVTSAQKNPTAFYLCASSRNTGELFFGEGSRLTVL.

The rearrangement joins TRBV4-2 to TRBJ2-2; 8 positions agree with TRBD2. Looked up from germline, CDR1 is LGHNA and CDR2 is YNFKEQ. This CDR3 spans 15 amino acids. J lost 5 bases, V lost 4 bases, and 6 bases had no gene match. The CDR3 bases are TGTGCCAGCAGCCTAGGACTAGCTTTGACCGGGGAGCTGTTTTTT. Translated, it gives CASSLGLALTGELFF.

The V call is TRBV7-3, the J call TRBJ2-2; possibly TRBD1 for D (6 bases). Trimming left V 5 bases short and J 4 bases short, with 11 bases between. Germline CDR1 and CDR2: SGHTA and FQGTGA. The CDR3 is 14 amino acids. CDR3 DNA: TGTGCCAGCAGCCTACAGGGAGCCACCGGGGAGCTGTTTTTT. It is translated as CASSLQGATGELFF.

This chain uses TRBV19 with TRBJ1-1; 9 nucleotides line up with TRBD1. This CDR3 has 14 amino acids. The V and J ends lost 4 bases and 5 bases, in that order; junction bases with no gene match: 5. The germline CDR1 and CDR2 sequences are LNHDA and SQIVND (reference sequence). CDR3 loop: CASSTDRGSTEAFF. The CDR3 DNA is TGTGCCAGTAGTACGGACAGGGGTTCGACTGAAGCTTTCTTT.